These 27 T cell receptor beta chains came from one sample sequenced in a study of identical twins. TCRdb re-called the 5' RACE reads through MiXCR, storing one row per CDR3 protein. The sample lists 200,000 to 250,000 distinct CDR3 sequences; more than 6.5% were seen once. A further study also used this sample, focusing on yellow fever vaccine responses in identical twins.

Sequenced: memory (CD45RO+) T cells sorted from blood. These receptors were taken from a young woman in good health.

This clonotype has only a few counts. The gene calls are TRBV6-1 and TRBJ1-5; 9 nucleotides line up with TRBD1. V gave up 5 bases and J gave up 5 bases; unmatched junction bases: 10. The CDR3 contains 16 residues. Germline V gives CDR1 MNHNS, CDR2 SASEGT. The CDR3: CASSPSRGQGHQPQHF. As DNA, the CDR3 is TGTGCCAGCAGTCCTAGCCGGGGACAGGGCCATCAGCCCCAGCATTTT.

This sequence joins TRBV18 and TRBJ2-1; TRBD2 aligns across 15 bases. This CDR3 has 16 amino acids. Trimming removed 3 bases from V and 10 bases from J; junction bases left unmatched: 7. The germline V gene has CDR1 KGHSH and CDR2 LQKENI. The CDR3 coding sequence is TGTGCCAGCTCACCGCGACGGACTAGCGGGGGGGCGGAGCAGTTCTTC. Encoded protein: CASSPRRTSGGAEQFF.

This clonotype was seen repeatedly, ten times or more. The chain carries TRBV3-1 and TRBJ2-4; D is undetermined. The CDR3 extends over 13 amino acids. The ends were cut back, 0 bases at V and 7 bases at J, with 7 bases in the middle. CDR1 and CDR2 (germline): LGHDT, YNNKEL (reference sequence). This CDR3 is CASSQEYGNIQYF. The CDR3 bases are TGTGCCAGCAGCCAAGAATACGGGAACATTCAGTACTTC.

This chain connects TRBV7-3 to TRBJ1-2, with 8 bases matching TRBD1. Per the germline V gene, CDR1 is SGHTA and CDR2 is FQGTGA. This CDR3 region has 13 residues. Trimming took 6 bases from V and 6 from J; bases not matched to a gene: 6. The DNA for the CDR3 is TGTGCCAGCAGTCGAGCAGGGGGCAATGGCTACACCTTC. It codes for CASSRAGGNGYTF.

This clonotype was seen only a few times. The V call is TRBV4-2, the J call TRBJ1-1; the match to TRBD1 covers 7 bases. CDR3 size: 14 residues. V shed 0 bases and J 4 bases; nucleotides not matched to a gene: 2. Germline V CDR1 and CDR2: LGHNA, YNFKEQ. For the CDR3, the DNA is TGTGCCAGCAGCCAAGAAAGACAGGGCACTGAAGCTTTCTTT. Residues: CASSQERQGTEAFF.

This rearrangement joins TRBV20-1 to TRBJ2-1; 9 nucleotides agree with TRBD1. CDR1 and CDR2 from the germline V gene are DFQATT and SNEGSKA (reference sequence). The CDR3 totals 15 residues. The V and J ends lost 3 bases and 4 bases, in that order; junction bases with no gene match: 7. CDR3 protein: CSARTGQGYYNEQFF. CDR3 coding DNA: TGCAGTGCTAGGACGGGACAGGGCTATTACAATGAGCAGTTCTTC.

The chain employs TRBV20-1 and TRBJ2-4; D ambiguous. Germline assignment: CDR1 DFQATT and CDR2 SNEGSKA (reference sequence). The CDR3 covers 15 residues. V was pared by 3 bases and J by 2 bases, with 14 bases between. The CDR3 here is CSARVQLLTKNIQYF. CDR3 bases: TGCAGTGCTAGGGTCCAACTCTTAACCAAAAACATTCAGTACTTC.

This clonotype has a count of ten or more. This chain uses TRBV20-1 with TRBJ2-3; a weak D match, TRBD2 (7 bases). Germline CDR1 and CDR2: DFQATT and SNEGSKA (reference sequence). V was pared by 2 bases and J by 4 bases, with 13 bases between. The CDR3 runs 14 residues. CDR3 sequence reads: CSARRGAGSDTQYF. CDR3 in DNA: TGCAGTGCTAGACGGGGGGCAGGGTCAGATACGCAGTATTTT.

This clonotype was seen many times. The V gene is TRBV7-2, the J gene TRBJ1-5; D is undetermined. Trimming took off 5 bases at V and 6 bases at J, with 8 bases between the two ends. This CDR3 has 12 residues. Germline V lookup: CDR1 SGHTA, CDR2 FQGNSA. CDR3 region: CASSTLLQPQHF. The CDR3 nucleotides are TGTGCCAGCAGCACACTCCTTCAGCCCCAGCATTTT.

This clonotype showed up many times. The rearrangement joins TRBV29-1 to TRBJ2-7; D is unclear. Germline CDR1 and CDR2: SQVTM and ANQGSEA. With 0 bases removed from V and 0 bases from J, the gap between germline ends came to 9 bases. The CDR3 is made up of 14 amino acids. CDR3 amino acids: CSVEDPASSYEQYF. The CDR3 DNA reads TGCAGCGTTGAAGATCCAGCGTCCTCCTACGAGCAGTACTTC.

This clonotype was recorded many times. The chain joins TRBV7-2 to TRBJ1-5; no reliable D call. Trimming took 1 base from V and 6 from J, leaving 7 bases between them. The CDR3 runs to 13 residues. Germline loops: CDR1 SGHTA, CDR2 FQGNSA. The CDR3 DNA reads TGTGCCAGCAGCTTAGGCAGGAGTCAGCCCCAGCATTTT. Translation: CASSLGRSQPQHF.

The V call is TRBV5-1, the J call TRBJ2-7; 9 nucleotides align to TRBD1. Germline V gene lookup returns CDR1 SGHRS and CDR2 YFSETQ. V lost 7 bases and J lost 5; bases outside the gene matches: 10. This CDR3 has 14 residues. For the CDR3, the DNA is TGCGCCAGCTCAGGTCGGGACAGGGTTAACGAGCAGTACTTC. This translates into CASSGRDRVNEQYF. The full variable domain, rest sourced from reference TRBV5-1 and TRBJ2-7, is KAGVTQTPRYLIKTRGQQVTLSCSPISGHRSVSWYQQTPGQGLQFLFEYFSETQRNKGNFPGRFSGRQFSNSRSEMNVSTLELGDSALYLCASSGRDRVNEQYFGPGTRLTVT.

This clonotype has ten or more counts. The V and J genes are TRBV15 and TRBJ1-5, with 8 bases fitting TRBD1. The CDR3 covers 17 residues. V shed 0 bases, J shed 5 bases, and the junction held 9 bases outside the gene matches. Germline V CDR1 and CDR2: LNHNV, YYDKDF (reference sequence). CDR3 DNA sequence: TGTGCCACCAGCAGAGATTGGGGAAAGACAGGGGATCAGCCCCAGCATTTT. Translated: CATSRDWGKTGDQPQHF.

The J gene is TRBJ2-5, the V gene TRBV9; 8 bases line up with TRBD2. The ends lost 4 bases at V and 4 bases at J; junction bases unmatched: 12. The CDR3 has 16 amino acids. Germline CDR1 is SGDLS and CDR2 is YYNGEE. This CDR3 reads CASSRSTSDRGETQYF. CDR3 DNA sequence: TGTGCCAGCAGCCGGTCGACTAGCGATAGGGGAGAGACCCAGTACTTC.

The sample holds a few counts of this clonotype. This CDR3 reads CASSGDSGTSGRHYEQYF. Written as DNA, the CDR3 is TGTGCCAGCAGTGGGGATTCCGGGACTAGCGGGAGGCACTACGAGCAGTACTTC. The chain recombines TRBV2 with TRBJ2-7, with TRBD2 identical over 15 bases. CDR1 and CDR2 from the germline V gene are SNHLY and FYNNEI. Germline trimming cut 4 bases from V and 3 bases from J; bases unmatched to any gene: 10. The CDR3 is 18 residues long.

This chain connects TRBV30 to TRBJ2-2, with a possible D match to TRBD1 (6 bases). The CDR3 length is 13 residues. The V end lost 1 base, the J end lost 9 bases, and 12 bases lay between the germline ends. Germline values: CDR1 GTSNPN, CDR2 SVGIG (reference sequence). The CDR3 coding sequence is TGTGCCTGGAGTGAGGACAGTACCAGGGAGCTGTTTTTT. It is translated as CAWSEDSTRELFF.

This clonotype has ten or more counts. V is TRBV25-1 and J is TRBJ1-2; no clear D gene. The CDR3 covers 12 residues. V dropped 3 bases and J dropped 5 bases, with 7 bases sitting between them. The germline V gene has CDR1 MGHDK and CDR2 SYGVNS. CDR3 DNA: TGTGCCAGCAGTGAGTCCAGTTATGGCTACACCTTC. Translating it yields CASSESSYGYTF.

This clonotype turned up a few times. The CDR3 DNA sequence: TGTGCCAGCAGTTACAACGGAAACTACGAGCAGTACTTC. Encoded protein: CASSYNGNYEQYF. This chain links TRBV6-5 with TRBJ2-7; no definite D call. Trimming cost V 2 bases and J 3 bases, with 8 bases left between them. The CDR3 is 13 residues long. Germline V gene lookup returns CDR1 MNHEY and CDR2 SVGAGI.

The J gene is TRBJ2-1, the V gene TRBV27, with D perhaps matching TRBD2 (6 bases). Germline V gene data show CDR1 as MNHEY and CDR2 as SMNVEV (reference sequence). V was trimmed by 5 bases and J by 0 bases, leaving 14 bases between them. CDR3 length: 16 residues. CDR3 in DNA: TGTGCCAGCAGTCCCTACGGGGGTAGCTCCTACAATGAGCAGTTCTTC. Amino acids: CASSPYGGSSYNEQFF.

This clonotype was recorded at least ten times. The gene calls are TRBV15 and TRBJ1-5, with a weak D call TRBD1 (5 bases). V was clipped by 5 bases and J by 2 bases, with 7 bases between them. This CDR3 comprises 13 residues. Germline V gene lookup returns CDR1 LNHNV and CDR2 YYDKDF (reference sequence). CDR3 region: CATSVGGNQPQHF. Here the CDR3 DNA reads TGTGCCACCAGCGTGGGGGGCAATCAGCCCCAGCATTTT.

This clonotype was detected a few times. V gene TRBV7-9 combines with J gene TRBJ2-3; TRBD1 agrees at 9 bases. The CDR3 covers 17 residues. With 4 bases clipped from V and 4 bases from J, the junction kept 12 bases outside the gene matches. Germline lookup yields CDR1 SEHNR and CDR2 FQNEAQ (reference sequence). The CDR3 sequence: CASSSTPGQGGADTQYF. The CDR3 DNA reads TGTGCCAGCAGCTCCACCCCGGGACAGGGTGGCGCAGATACGCAGTATTTT.

There are a few counts of this clonotype. This chain joins TRBV20-1 and TRBJ2-5; the match to TRBD1 covers 11 bases. V shed 8 bases and J 4 bases; nucleotides not matched to a gene: 12. CDR1 DFQATT and CDR2 SNEGSKA come from the germline V gene (reference sequence). The CDR3 length is 15 residues. This CDR3 reads CSPNAWGQGGETQYF. The CDR3, as DNA: TGCAGTCCCAACGCTTGGGGACAGGGGGGAGAGACCCAGTACTTC.

This clonotype showed up just a few times. The J gene is TRBJ2-7, the V gene TRBV4-2, with a possible D match to TRBD2 (5 bases). The CDR3 is 15 residues long. V was pared by 0 bases and J by 3 bases, with 12 bases between. The V gene's germline CDR1 is LGHNA and CDR2 YNFKEQ. This CDR3 is CASSQDQTADYEQYF. The DNA for the CDR3 is TGTGCCAGCAGCCAAGATCAAACAGCGGACTACGAGCAGTACTTC.

The chain employs TRBV12-3 or TRBV12-4 and TRBJ2-5, with D tentatively TRBD2 (5 bases). The CDR3 is 14 amino acids. The V end lost 5 bases, the J end lost 7 bases, and 17 bases lay between the germline ends. The CDR3, as DNA: TGTGCCAGCAGTGGCCAACACGTAGGAGGGACCCAGTACTTC. Translating gives CASSGQHVGGTQYF.

The chain carries TRBV30 and TRBJ1-4, with a weak D call TRBD1 (6 bases). Trimming removed 2 bases from V and 3 bases from J, with 10 bases in between. CDR1 and CDR2 (germline): GTSNPN, SVGIG (reference sequence). The CDR3 spans 14 residues. In DNA, the CDR3 is TGTGCCTGGAGTCCGGACAGACCTAATGAAAAACTGTTTTTT. Its protein product is CAWSPDRPNEKLFF.

A few counts support this clonotype. This sequence joins TRBV20-1 and TRBJ1-1; D gene uncertain. The V end lost 0 bases, the J end lost 11 bases, and 19 bases lay between the germline ends. The germline V gene has CDR1 DFQATT and CDR2 SNEGSKA (reference sequence). The CDR3 is made up of 14 amino acids. As DNA, the CDR3 is TGCAGTGCTAGAGAAGGCCTCAATTTGGGGAGGGCTTTCTTT. It yields the protein CSAREGLNLGRAFF.

The V and J genes are TRBV7-9 and TRBJ2-3, with unresolved D. Trimming left V 1 base short and J 6 bases short, with 17 bases between. The CDR3 contains 16 residues. Looked up from germline, CDR1 is SEHNR and CDR2 is FQNEAQ (reference sequence). CDR3 loop: CASSLVVAQTGDTQYF. CDR3 in DNA: TGTGCCAGCAGCTTAGTAGTAGCCCAGACTGGCGATACGCAGTATTTT.